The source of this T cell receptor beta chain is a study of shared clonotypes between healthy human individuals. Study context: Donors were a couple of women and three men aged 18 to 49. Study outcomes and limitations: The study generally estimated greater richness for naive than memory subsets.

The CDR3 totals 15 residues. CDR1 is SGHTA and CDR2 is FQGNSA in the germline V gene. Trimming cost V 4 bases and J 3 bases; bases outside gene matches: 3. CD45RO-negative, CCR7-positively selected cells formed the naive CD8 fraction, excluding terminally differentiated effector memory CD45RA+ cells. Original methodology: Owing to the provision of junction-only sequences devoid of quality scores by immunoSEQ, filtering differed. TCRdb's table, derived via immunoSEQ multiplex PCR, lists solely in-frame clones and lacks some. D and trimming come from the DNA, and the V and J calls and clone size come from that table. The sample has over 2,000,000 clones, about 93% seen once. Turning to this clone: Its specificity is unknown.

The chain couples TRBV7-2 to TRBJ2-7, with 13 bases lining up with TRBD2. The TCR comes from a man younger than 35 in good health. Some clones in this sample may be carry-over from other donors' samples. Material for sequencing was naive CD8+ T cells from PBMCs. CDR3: CASSWTSGGYYEQYF. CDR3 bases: TGTGCCAGCAGCTGGACTAGCGGGGGTTACTACGAGCAGTACTTC.